Below, 32 T cell receptor beta chains from the same sample are listed, as sequenced in a study of blood T cells in healthy people across ages (dated by TCRdb to between 2014 and 2017). Receptor libraries were prepared by 5' RACE. The data were produced on an Illumina HiSeq 2500. A second PCR of about 6 to 12 cycles was performed with a sample-barcoded 5' primer and a J-beta primer mix. In-frame beta chains were kept once TCRdb had trimmed the public reads at Q25 with fastp and called clones with MiXCR. Each record represents a unique CDR3 protein, reported with the most common genes and DNA among its rows. This sample comprises around 800,000 distinct CDR3 sequences, 44% of them detected only once. In total, the top ten clones hold around 21% of the sample. What was sequenced was blood. The receptors derive from a man aged 60 to 75 in good health.

The chain has TRBV20-1 and TRBJ2-3; 13 positions match TRBD2. The J segment lost 0 bases and the V segment lost 3 bases, leaving 12 bases of the junction unmatched. The CDR3 contains 19 residues. Per germline, CDR1 DFQATT and CDR2 SNEGSKA (reference sequence). For the CDR3, the DNA is TGCAGTGCTAGTTCACTAGCGGGGGGGTTTAGCAAGAGCACAGATACGCAGTATTTT. Protein sequence: CSASSLAGGFSKSTDTQYF.

The chain links TRBV7-2 to TRBJ2-1; no clear D. V lost 4 bases and J 0 bases, leaving 10 bases between the germline ends. This CDR3 is built from 15 residues. In germline, CDR1 is SGHTA, CDR2 FQGNSA. CDR3 residues: CASSYGRNSYNEQFF. CDR3 DNA sequence: TGTGCCAGCAGCTACGGACGTAACTCCTACAATGAGCAGTTCTTC.

This clonotype came up a few times. V and J are TRBV20-1 and TRBJ2-7, with 11 bases matching TRBD2. Per germline, CDR1 DFQATT and CDR2 SNEGSKA (reference sequence). The CDR3 covers 15 residues. The V segment lost 4 bases and the J segment 6 bases; nucleotides outside the gene matches: 11. Written as DNA, the CDR3 is TGCAGTGCTACCTCTAGCGGGGGGTCCCTTTCCGAGCAGTACTTC. Translation gives CSATSSGGSLSEQYF.

The gene calls are TRBV27 and TRBJ2-5; D unclear. V lost 2 bases and J 5 bases, leaving 18 bases between the germline ends. The CDR3 has 16 amino acids. The germline V gene has CDR1 MNHEY and CDR2 SMNVEV (reference sequence). CDR3 in amino acids: CASSLSPLLSQETQYF. DNA of the CDR3: TGTGCCAGCAGTTTAAGCCCCCTTTTAAGCCAGGAGACCCAGTACTTC.

The gene calls are TRBV2 and TRBJ1-1; 10 bases agree with TRBD1. This CDR3 has 14 amino acids. Unmatched junction bases numbered 3, after V lost 8 bases and J lost 0 bases. Germline V gene lookup returns CDR1 SNHLY and CDR2 FYNNEI. CDR3 DNA sequence: TGTGCCAGCGGGGGGACAGGGGTGAACACTGAAGCTTTCTTT. Its protein is CASGGTGVNTEAFF.

Only a few counts were recorded for this clonotype. The chain is built from TRBV18 and TRBJ1-6, with a tentative D call TRBD1 (6 bases). The CDR3 runs to 15 residues. Germline assignment: CDR1 KGHSH and CDR2 LQKENI. With 6 bases removed from V and 7 bases from J, the gap between germline ends came to 16 bases. The CDR3 sequence is CASSSYRAQNSPLHF. DNA for the CDR3: TGTGCCAGCTCGTCTTACAGGGCTCAAAATTCACCCCTCCACTTT.

A few counts support this clonotype. This chain joins TRBV29-1 and TRBJ1-2; D may be TRBD1 (5 bases). The CDR3 is 13 residues long. V lost 0 bases and J 7 bases, leaving 12 bases between the germline ends. Germline-derived CDR1 and CDR2 are SQVTM and ANQGSEA. In DNA, the CDR3 is TGCAGCGTTGAAGATGCAGGGCCGGGTGGCTACACCTTC. Residues: CSVEDAGPGGYTF.

This clonotype was counted only a few times. This chain connects TRBV12-3 or TRBV12-4 to TRBJ2-7; D unclear. This CDR3 comprises 14 residues. V was pared by 3 bases and J by 7 bases, with 16 bases between. The CDR3 DNA is TGTGCCAGCAGTTTCAGGCAGTCCCCCTTGGAGCAGTACTTC. Its translation: CASSFRQSPLEQYF.

With regard to this clonotype: Sequence at one end of the junction differs from germline and may be a read error. The gene calls are TRBV7-9 and TRBJ2-5, with TRBD1 matching over 8 bases. The CDR3 is made up of 14 amino acids. Germline lookup yields CDR1 SEHNR and CDR2 FQNEAQ (reference sequence). CDR3 bases: TGTGCCAGCAGCCCGAGGACAGGGAAAGAGACCCAGTGCTTC. This encodes CASSPRTGKETQCF.

V gene TRBV7-9 combines with J gene TRBJ2-5, with TRBD1 matching 10 bases. The DNA end is a closer match to TRBJ2-7, so the J assignment may be wrong. The CDR3 spans 15 residues. In germline, CDR1 is SEHNR, CDR2 FQNEAQ (reference sequence). The CDR3 nucleotides are TGTGCCAGCAGCTCGTCCCGGGACAGGGGTCACGAGCAGTACTTC. As protein: CASSSSRDRGHEQYF.

This clonotype was observed a few times. This chain uses TRBV7-2 with TRBJ1-2, with D uncertain. The CDR3 spans 14 residues. Germline values: CDR1 SGHTA, CDR2 FQGNSA. Deletions cut 2 bases from V and 0 bases from J, with 7 bases between. CDR3 in DNA: TGTGCCAGCAGCTTAACAAGAGCTAACTATGGCTACACCTTC. This gives the protein CASSLTRANYGYTF.

This clonotype appeared a few times. The V call is TRBV15, the J call TRBJ2-7; a possible D gene is TRBD1 (5 bases). Near its end, the DNA agrees better with TRBJ2-5, so the J call may be wrong. This CDR3 has 15 amino acids. Per germline, CDR1 LNHNV and CDR2 YYDKDF (reference sequence). The CDR3 nucleotides read TGTGCCACCAGCAGGATGAAAGGGGTTGGCGAGACCCAGTACTTC. Its translation: CATSRMKGVGETQYF.

This clonotype came up many times. The chain recombines TRBV6-5 with TRBJ2-5; D is ambiguous. Between the trimmed V and J ends, which lost 4 bases and 5 bases, there was a span of 14 bases. CDR1 MNHEY and CDR2 SVGAGI come from the germline V gene. This CDR3 has 14 amino acids. In DNA, the CDR3 is TGTGCCAGCAGTTTTGACCCGATCGGGGAGACCCAGTACTTC. Translation: CASSFDPIGETQYF.

The chain is built from TRBV5-1 and TRBJ2-7, with 10 positions matching TRBD1. From germline, CDR1 is SGHRS and CDR2 YFSETQ. This CDR3 region has 15 residues. J gave up 6 bases and V 2 bases, and 8 bases lay outside the gene matches. CDR3 amino acids: CASSFLGTGEGEQYF. CDR3 in DNA: TGCGCCAGCAGCTTTTTGGGGACAGGGGAAGGCGAGCAGTACTTC.

V and J are TRBV6-2 or TRBV6-3 and TRBJ2-7; no reliable D call. V was trimmed by 5 bases and J by 4 bases, leaving 12 bases between them. The CDR3 extends over 13 amino acids. The germline CDR1 and CDR2 sequences are MNHEY and SVGEGT. The CDR3, as DNA: TGTGCCAGCAGTGCCATGGATCCTTACGAGCAGTACTTC. Translated, it gives CASSAMDPYEQYF.

The chain couples TRBV4-3 to TRBJ2-3, with no clear D. V lost 0 bases and J lost 3, with 10 bases in between. Germline CDR1 reads LGHNA; CDR2 reads YSLEER. The CDR3 runs to 15 residues. CDR3 loop: CASSQDPTVTDTQYF. CDR3 DNA: TGCGCCAGCAGCCAAGATCCCACCGTAACAGATACGCAGTATTTT.

This clonotype was detected only once. The CDR3 DNA reads TGCGCCAGCAGCTTAGGGACTAGCGGGGGGCGGAGCACAGATACGCAGTATTTT. Residues: CASSLGTSGGRSTDTQYF. The J gene is TRBJ2-3, the V gene TRBV4-3, with 15 bases that match TRBD2. The CDR3 contains 18 residues. Germline V gives CDR1 LGHNA, CDR2 YSLEER. The V segment lost 5 bases and the J segment 0 bases; nucleotides outside the gene matches: 6.

The rearrangement uses TRBV20-1 and TRBJ2-3; 9 nucleotides align to TRBD2. The length of the CDR3 is 14 residues. V was clipped by 3 bases and J by 4 bases; unmatched bases: 5. Germline loops: CDR1 DFQATT, CDR2 SNEGSKA (reference sequence). This CDR3 is CSASRAGGPDTQYF. The CDR3 DNA follows: TGCAGTGCTAGCCGAGCGGGGGGTCCAGATACGCAGTATTTT.

The chain carries TRBV11-1 and TRBJ2-1, with D perhaps TRBD2 (6 bases). V gave up 5 bases and J gave up 8 bases, with 19 bases separating them. There are 15 residues in the CDR3. Germline V gives CDR1 SGHAT, CDR2 FQDESV (reference sequence). This chain's CDR3 is CASSHPTGSSDEQFF. In DNA, the CDR3 is TGTGCCAGCAGCCACCCCACTGGGTCTAGCGATGAGCAGTTCTTC.

A few counts support this clonotype. The chain uses TRBV7-9 and TRBJ1-4, with a tentative D call TRBD1 (6 bases). Germline CDR1 is SEHNR and CDR2 is FQNEAQ (reference sequence). Trimming stripped 8 bases from V and 7 bases from J, with 14 bases between. The CDR3 is made up of 13 amino acids. The CDR3 here is CASREGQFEKLFF. The CDR3 region has the DNA TGTGCCAGCCGAGAGGGACAATTTGAAAAACTGTTTTTT.

The chain is built from TRBV6-2 or TRBV6-3 and TRBJ2-1; the D call may be TRBD1 or TRBD2 (7 bases each). Trimming cost V 5 bases and J 7 bases, with 15 bases left between them. The CDR3 extends over 14 amino acids. Per germline, CDR1 MNHEY and CDR2 SVGEGT. In DNA form, the CDR3 reads TGTGCCAGCAGTGGGGGAGGGGGCGTAAATGAGCAGTTCTTC. This encodes CASSGGGGVNEQFF.

This chain uses TRBV12-3 or TRBV12-4 with TRBJ2-1; 11 bases agree with TRBD2. The J call is doubtful: the DNA matches TRBJ2-7 better. The CDR3 runs 14 residues. CDR3 loop: CASRPSGGYNEQYF. The CDR3 DNA reads TGTGCCAGCAGACCTAGCGGGGGGTACAATGAGCAGTACTTC.

The chain joins TRBV20-1 to TRBJ2-7; D possibly corresponds to TRBD2 (7 bases). This CDR3 region has 18 residues. Germline loops: CDR1 DFQATT, CDR2 SNEGSKA (reference sequence). Deletions cut 0 bases from V and 7 bases from J, with 28 bases between. The CDR3 nucleotides are TGCAGTGCTAGAGACGCTACCTATGGGGGGGGGCCCTACAATGAGCAGTACTTC. Its protein product is CSARDATYGGGPYNEQYF.

This clonotype was seen only a few times. The chain recombines TRBV6-1 with TRBJ2-7; D uncertain. The CDR3 runs 13 residues. V was shortened by 10 bases and J by 3 bases, with 16 bases between the two germline ends. The germline CDR1 and CDR2 sequences are MNHNS and SASEGT. The CDR3 loop reads CAISTRIIYEQYF. In nucleotides, the CDR3 is TGTGCCATCTCCACCAGGATTATCTACGAGCAGTACTTC.

The chain couples TRBV20-1 to TRBJ1-5, with D maybe TRBD1 (6 bases). This CDR3 region has 16 residues. V was shortened by 3 bases and J by 5 bases, with 20 bases between the two germline ends. The germline V gene has CDR1 DFQATT and CDR2 SNEGSKA (reference sequence). The CDR3 sequence is CSASPPARGIYQPQHF. The DNA of the CDR3 is TGCAGTGCTAGTCCCCCCGCCAGGGGTATCTATCAGCCCCAGCATTTT.

In this sample, this clonotype turned up a few times. The chain has TRBV11-3 and TRBJ2-5, with D maybe TRBD1 (6 bases). The tail of the sequence fits TRBJ2-7 better, so the J call may be wrong. Germline CDR1 SGHNT, CDR2 YENEEA. This CDR3 comprises 14 residues. The CDR3: CASRSREGDGEQYF. The CDR3 DNA reads as TGTGCCAGCAGAAGTCGAGAGGGGGACGGCGAGCAGTACTTC.

The rearrangement links TRBV4-1 to TRBJ1-2; tentative D call: TRBD1 (6 bases). Germline V CDR1 and CDR2: MGHRA, YSYEKL. V lost 1 base and J 4 bases, leaving 19 bases between the germline ends. The CDR3 has 17 amino acids. The CDR3 nucleotides read TGCGCCAGCAGCCAAGTCGGCGGGGGCGCGGGGCCCTATGGCTACACCTTC. This gives the protein CASSQVGGGAGPYGYTF.

The J gene is TRBJ2-5, the V gene TRBV10-1, with 8 bases matching TRBD1. In germline, CDR1 is WNHNN, CDR2 SYGVQD (reference sequence). V was pared by 2 bases and J by 2 bases, with 7 bases of the junction left unmatched. This CDR3 spans 16 amino acids. In DNA, the CDR3 is TGCGCCAGCAGTGAGCTTTCCGGGACAGGACAAGAGACCCAGTACTTC. Protein sequence: CASSELSGTGQETQYF.

This sequence joins TRBV20-1 and TRBJ1-5, with D hard to call. V was trimmed by 6 bases and J by 4 bases, leaving 10 bases between them. Germline V gene lookup returns CDR1 DFQATT and CDR2 SNEGSKA (reference sequence). The CDR3 consists of 12 residues. CDR3 region: CSAAMTNQPQHF. DNA for the CDR3: TGCAGTGCGGCTATGACGAATCAGCCCCAGCATTTT.

This chain connects TRBV29-1 to TRBJ1-2; D call uncertain. V lost 6 bases and J 7 bases, leaving 12 bases between the germline ends. CDR1 is SQVTM and CDR2 is ANQGSEA in the germline V gene. This CDR3 comprises 11 residues. The CDR3 spells CSVILQSGYTF. The CDR3 DNA sequence: TGCAGCGTCATACTACAAAGTGGCTACACCTTC.

This clonotype was seen only once. The V gene is TRBV12-3 or TRBV12-4, the J gene TRBJ2-3; TRBD1 agrees at 9 bases. CDR3 size: 15 residues. After removal of 5 bases from V and 1 base from J, the junction contained 4 bases not matched to a gene. This chain's CDR3 is CASSDRGNGTDTQYF. DNA for the CDR3: TGTGCCAGCAGTGACAGGGGGAATGGCACAGATACGCAGTATTTT.

CDR3 bases: TGTGCCAGCACCAGCAGGGTAGCTGAGCAGTTCTTC. It encodes CASTSRVAEQFF. The gene calls are TRBV12-3 or TRBV12-4 and TRBJ2-1; the D gene is possibly TRBD1 (5 bases). The CDR3 runs 12 residues. Trimming pared 7 bases from V and 9 bases from J, leaving 13 bases between.